Listed below are T cell receptor beta chains from one sample, sequenced in a study of cytomegalovirus exposure and HLA in healthy donors. Here immunoSEQ multiplex PCR was the method, and the copy in TCRdb shows in-frame clones only, minus some. The sample shows 150,000 to 200,000 clones, about four fifths of them seen only once. Sequenced: PBMCs. Receptor source: a woman aged 25 to 45 in good health and CMV-seropositive. Both conserved end residues are part of each CDR3.

TRBV25-1,CASRNRGNPPHEQYF
TRBV4-2,CASSQVTSGGYTF
TRBV7-6,CASRETGLNTGELFF
TRBV9,CASSVGTTGGNYGYTF
TRBV6-5,CASTPGWDNEQFF
TRBV6-5,CASRREGQPQHF
TRBV28,CASRPTGDPALRELFF
TRBV5-1,CASSALAGGRYEQYF
TRBV28,CASSWDRDYEQYF
TRBV9,CASSDRITGTGGTDTQYF
TRBV15,CATGDGMNTEAFF
TRBV27,CATARTRSYNEQFF